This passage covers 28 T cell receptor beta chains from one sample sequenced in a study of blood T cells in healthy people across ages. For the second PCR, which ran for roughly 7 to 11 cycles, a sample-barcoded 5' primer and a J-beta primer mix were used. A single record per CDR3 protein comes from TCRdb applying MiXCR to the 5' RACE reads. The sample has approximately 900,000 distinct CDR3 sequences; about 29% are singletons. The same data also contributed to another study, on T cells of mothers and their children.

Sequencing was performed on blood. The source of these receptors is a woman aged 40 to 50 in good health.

The CDR3 spells CASSPVLVNTEAFF. The CDR3, as DNA: TGTGCCAGCAGCCCTGTTTTGGTGAACACTGAAGCTTTCTTT. The chain joins TRBV7-9 to TRBJ1-1; the D is unclear. The germline V gene has CDR1 SEHNR and CDR2 FQNEAQ (reference sequence). The CDR3 is made up of 14 amino acids. V was trimmed by 5 bases and J by 0 bases, leaving 10 bases between them. Variable domain in full (rest from reference TRBV7-9 and TRBJ1-1): DTGVSQNPRHKITKRGQNVTFRCDPISEHNRLYWYRQTLGQGPEFLTYFQNEAQLEKSRLLSDRFSAERPKGSFSTLEIQRTEQGDSAMYLCASSPVLVNTEAFFGQGTRLTVV.

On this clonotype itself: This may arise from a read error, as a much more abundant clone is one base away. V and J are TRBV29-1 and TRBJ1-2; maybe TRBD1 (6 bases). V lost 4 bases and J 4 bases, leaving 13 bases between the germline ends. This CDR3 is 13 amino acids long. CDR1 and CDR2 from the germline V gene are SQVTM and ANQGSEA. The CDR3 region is CSVAAGAGYGYTF. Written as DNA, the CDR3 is TGCAGCGTTGCGGCAGGGGCGGGCTATGGCTACACCTTC.

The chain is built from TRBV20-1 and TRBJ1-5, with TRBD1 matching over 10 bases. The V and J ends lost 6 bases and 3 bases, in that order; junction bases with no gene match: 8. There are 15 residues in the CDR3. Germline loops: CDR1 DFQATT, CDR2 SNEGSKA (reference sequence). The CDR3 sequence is CSALSGTGDNQPQHF. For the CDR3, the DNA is TGCAGTGCCCTTTCCGGGACAGGGGACAATCAGCCCCAGCATTTT.

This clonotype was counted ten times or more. CDR3 loop: CSARENYEQYF. CDR3 DNA: TGCAGTGCTAGAGAAAACTACGAGCAGTACTTC. The rearrangement links TRBV20-1 to TRBJ2-7; D is uncertain. This CDR3 comprises 11 residues. Germline V lookup: CDR1 DFQATT, CDR2 SNEGSKA (reference sequence). The V gene lost 0 bases and the J gene lost 3 bases, with 3 bases spanning the gap.

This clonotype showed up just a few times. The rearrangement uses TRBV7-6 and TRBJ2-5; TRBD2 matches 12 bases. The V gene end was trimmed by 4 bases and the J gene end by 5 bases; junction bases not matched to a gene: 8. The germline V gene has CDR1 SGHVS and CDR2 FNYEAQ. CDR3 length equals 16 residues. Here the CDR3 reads CASSYSLAGGPETQYF. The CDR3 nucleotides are TGTGCCAGCAGCTATTCACTAGCGGGGGGCCCGGAGACCCAGTACTTC.

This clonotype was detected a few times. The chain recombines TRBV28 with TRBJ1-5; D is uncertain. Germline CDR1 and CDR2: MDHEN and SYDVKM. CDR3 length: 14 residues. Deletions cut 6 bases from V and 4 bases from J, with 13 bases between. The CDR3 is CASSLRVLNQPQHF. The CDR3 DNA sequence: TGTGCCAGCAGCTTGAGGGTCCTTAATCAGCCCCAGCATTTT.

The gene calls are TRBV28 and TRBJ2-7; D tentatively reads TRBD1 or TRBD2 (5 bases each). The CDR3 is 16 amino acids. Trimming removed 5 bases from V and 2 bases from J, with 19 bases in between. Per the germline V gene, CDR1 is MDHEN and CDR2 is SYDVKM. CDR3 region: CASSHSPGRTAYEQYF. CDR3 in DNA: TGTGCCAGCAGTCATTCTCCGGGACGGACGGCCTACGAGCAGTACTTC.

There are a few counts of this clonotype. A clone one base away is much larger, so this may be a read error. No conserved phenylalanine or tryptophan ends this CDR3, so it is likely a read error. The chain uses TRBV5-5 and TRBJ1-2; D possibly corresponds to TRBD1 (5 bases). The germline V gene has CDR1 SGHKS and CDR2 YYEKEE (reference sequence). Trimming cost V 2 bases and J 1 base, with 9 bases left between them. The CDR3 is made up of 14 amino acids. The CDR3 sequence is CASSFGGNNYGYTV. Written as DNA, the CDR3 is TGTGCCAGCAGCTTCGGGGGGAATAACTATGGCTACACCGTC.

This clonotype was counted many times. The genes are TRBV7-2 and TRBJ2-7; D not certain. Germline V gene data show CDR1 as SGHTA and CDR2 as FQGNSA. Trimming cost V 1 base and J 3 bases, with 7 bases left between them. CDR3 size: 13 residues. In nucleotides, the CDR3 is TGTGCCAGCAGCTTAGAGGTCAGCTACGAGCAGTACTTC. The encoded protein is CASSLEVSYEQYF.

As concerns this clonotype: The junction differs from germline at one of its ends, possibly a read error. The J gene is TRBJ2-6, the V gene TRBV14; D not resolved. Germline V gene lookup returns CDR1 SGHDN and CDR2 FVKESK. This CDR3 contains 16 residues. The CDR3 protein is CASSQDLASVANVLTF. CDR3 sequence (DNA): TGTGCCAGCAGCCAAGATCTCGCCTCTGTGGCCAACGTCCTGACTTTC.

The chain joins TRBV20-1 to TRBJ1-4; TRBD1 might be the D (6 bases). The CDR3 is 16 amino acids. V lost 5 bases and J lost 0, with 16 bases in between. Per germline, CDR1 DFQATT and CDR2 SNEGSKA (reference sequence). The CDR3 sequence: CSAGYGTTTTNEKLFF. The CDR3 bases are TGCAGTGCTGGTTACGGGACAACAACAACTAATGAAAAACTGTTTTTT.

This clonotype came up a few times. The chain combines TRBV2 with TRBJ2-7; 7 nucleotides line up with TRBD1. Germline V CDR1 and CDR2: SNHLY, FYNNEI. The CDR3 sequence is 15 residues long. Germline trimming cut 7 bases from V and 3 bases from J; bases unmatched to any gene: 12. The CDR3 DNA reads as TGTGCCAGCACCTTTCAAAGGGGGCCCATCTACGAGCAGTACTTC. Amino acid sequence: CASTFQRGPIYEQYF.

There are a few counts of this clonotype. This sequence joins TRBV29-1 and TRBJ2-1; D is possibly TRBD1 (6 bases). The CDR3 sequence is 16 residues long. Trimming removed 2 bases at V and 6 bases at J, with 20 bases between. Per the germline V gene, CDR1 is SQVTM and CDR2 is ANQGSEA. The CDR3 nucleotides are TGCAGCGTTGAAACCGCGTACAGGGTAGGAAGCAATGAGCAGTTCTTC. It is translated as CSVETAYRVGSNEQFF.

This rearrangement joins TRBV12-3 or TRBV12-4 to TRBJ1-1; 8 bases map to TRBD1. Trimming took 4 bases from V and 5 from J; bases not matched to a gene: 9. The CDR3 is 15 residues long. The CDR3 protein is CASSSRGRGGTEAFF. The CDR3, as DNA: TGTGCCAGCAGTTCCAGGGGGCGCGGTGGGACTGAAGCTTTCTTT.

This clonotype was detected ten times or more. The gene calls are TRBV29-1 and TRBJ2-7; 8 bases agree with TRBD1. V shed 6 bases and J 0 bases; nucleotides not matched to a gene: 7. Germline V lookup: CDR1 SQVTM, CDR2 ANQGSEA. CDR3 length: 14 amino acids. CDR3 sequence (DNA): TGCAGCGTCACAACAGGGGGAGCCTCCTACGAGCAGTACTTC. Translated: CSVTTGGASYEQYF.

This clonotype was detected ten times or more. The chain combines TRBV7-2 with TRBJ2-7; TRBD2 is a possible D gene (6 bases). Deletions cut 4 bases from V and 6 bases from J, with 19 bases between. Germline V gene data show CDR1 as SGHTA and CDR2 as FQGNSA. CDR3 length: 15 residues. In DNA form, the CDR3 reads TGTGCCAGCAGCTCCAAGGCGGGCGCGGGGTCCGAGCAGTACTTC. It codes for CASSSKAGAGSEQYF.

This chain's CDR3 is CSASEGVVQETQFF. The CDR3 region has the DNA TGCAGTGCTAGTGAAGGGGTAGTACAAGAGACCCAGTTCTTC. The chain uses TRBV20-1 and TRBJ2-5; possibly TRBD1 for D (5 bases). The J call may be faulty, since TRBJ2-1 better matches the DNA end. The CDR3 is 14 amino acids. The germline gives CDR1 DFQATT, CDR2 SNEGSKA (reference sequence).

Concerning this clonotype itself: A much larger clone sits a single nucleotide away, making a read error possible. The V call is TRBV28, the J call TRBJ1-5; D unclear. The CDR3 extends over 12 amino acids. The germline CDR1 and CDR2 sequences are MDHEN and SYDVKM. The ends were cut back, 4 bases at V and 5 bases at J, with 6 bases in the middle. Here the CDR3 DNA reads TGTGCCAGCAGTTCAGAGGATCAGCCCCAGCATTTT. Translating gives CASSSEDQPQHF. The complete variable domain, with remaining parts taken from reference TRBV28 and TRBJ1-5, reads DVKVTQSSRYLVKRTGEKVFLECVQDMDHENMFWYRQDPGLGLRLIYFSYDVKMKEKGDIPEGYSVSREKKERFSLILESASTNQTSMYLCASSSEDQPQHFGDGTRLSIL.

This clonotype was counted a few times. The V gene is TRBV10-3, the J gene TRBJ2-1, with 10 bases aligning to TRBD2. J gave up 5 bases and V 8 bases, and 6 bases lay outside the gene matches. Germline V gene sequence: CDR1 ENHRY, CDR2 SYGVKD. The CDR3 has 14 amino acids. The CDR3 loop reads CAIGSGGPNNEQFF. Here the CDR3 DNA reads TGTGCCATCGGTAGCGGGGGGCCAAACAATGAGCAGTTCTTC.

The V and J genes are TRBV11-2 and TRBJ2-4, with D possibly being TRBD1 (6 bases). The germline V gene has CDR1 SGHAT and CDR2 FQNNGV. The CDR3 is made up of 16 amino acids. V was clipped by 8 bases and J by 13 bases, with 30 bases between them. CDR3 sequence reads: CASEPLTGPLFHEQYF. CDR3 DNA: TGTGCCAGCGAGCCCCTCACAGGGCCTCTGTTTCATGAGCAGTACTTC.

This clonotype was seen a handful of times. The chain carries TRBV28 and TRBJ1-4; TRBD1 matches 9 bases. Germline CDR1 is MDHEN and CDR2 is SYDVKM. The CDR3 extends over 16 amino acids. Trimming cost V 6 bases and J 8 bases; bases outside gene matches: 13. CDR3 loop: CASSSPGTGLREKLFF. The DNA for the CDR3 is TGTGCCAGCAGCAGTCCCGGGACAGGGTTAAGAGAAAAACTGTTTTTT.

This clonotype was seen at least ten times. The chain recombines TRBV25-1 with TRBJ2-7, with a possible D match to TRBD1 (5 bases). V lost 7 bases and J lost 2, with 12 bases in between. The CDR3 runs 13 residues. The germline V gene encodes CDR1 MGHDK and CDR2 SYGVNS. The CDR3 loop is CASTDWGTYEQYF. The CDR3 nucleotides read TGTGCCAGCACCGACTGGGGCACCTACGAGCAGTACTTC.

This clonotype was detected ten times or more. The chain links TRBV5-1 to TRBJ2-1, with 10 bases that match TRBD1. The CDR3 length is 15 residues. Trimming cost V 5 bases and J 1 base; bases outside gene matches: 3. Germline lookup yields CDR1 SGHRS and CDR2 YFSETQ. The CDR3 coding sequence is TGCGCCAGCAGGAGGACAGGGGGATCCTACAATGAGCAGTTCTTC. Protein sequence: CASRRTGGSYNEQFF.

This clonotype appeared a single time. The CDR3 coding sequence is TGTGCCAGCAGTCTTGTGATCGGCACAGATACGCAGTATTTT. As protein: CASSLVIGTDTQYF. The chain recombines TRBV28 with TRBJ2-3; no clear D. V lost 5 bases, J lost 1 base, and 10 bases lay in between. CDR1 and CDR2 (germline): MDHEN, SYDVKM. This CDR3 region has 14 residues.

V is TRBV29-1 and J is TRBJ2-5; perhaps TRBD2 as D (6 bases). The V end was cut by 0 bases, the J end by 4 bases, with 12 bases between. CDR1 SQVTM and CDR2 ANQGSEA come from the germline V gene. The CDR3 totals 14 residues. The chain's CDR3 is CSVEEVGAGETQYF. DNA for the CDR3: TGCAGCGTTGAAGAAGTGGGAGCGGGAGAGACCCAGTACTTC.

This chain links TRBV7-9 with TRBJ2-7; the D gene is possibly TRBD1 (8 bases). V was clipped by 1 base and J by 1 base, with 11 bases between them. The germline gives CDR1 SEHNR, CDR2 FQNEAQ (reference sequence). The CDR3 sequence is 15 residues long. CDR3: CASSLDRGGSYEQYF. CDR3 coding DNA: TGTGCCAGCAGCTTAGACAGGGGGGGTTCCTACGAGCAGTACTTC. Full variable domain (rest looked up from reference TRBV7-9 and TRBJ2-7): DTGVSQNPRHKITKRGQNVTFRCDPISEHNRLYWYRQTLGQGPEFLTYFQNEAQLEKSRLLSDRFSAERPKGSFSTLEIQRTEQGDSAMYLCASSLDRGGSYEQYFGPGTRLTVT.

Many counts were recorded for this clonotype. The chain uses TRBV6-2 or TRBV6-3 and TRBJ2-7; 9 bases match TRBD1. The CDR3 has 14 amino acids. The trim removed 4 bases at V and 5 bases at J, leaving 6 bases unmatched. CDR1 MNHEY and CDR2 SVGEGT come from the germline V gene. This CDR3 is CASSSGTGNHEQYF. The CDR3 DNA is TGTGCCAGCAGTTCCGGGACAGGGAACCACGAGCAGTACTTC.

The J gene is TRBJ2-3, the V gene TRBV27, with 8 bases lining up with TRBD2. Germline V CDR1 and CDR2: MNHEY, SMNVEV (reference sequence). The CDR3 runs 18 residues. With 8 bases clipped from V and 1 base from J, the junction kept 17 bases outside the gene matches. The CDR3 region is CASGEDGGAYYGTDTQYF. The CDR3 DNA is TGTGCCAGCGGAGAGGACGGGGGGGCCTATTACGGCACAGATACGCAGTATTTT.